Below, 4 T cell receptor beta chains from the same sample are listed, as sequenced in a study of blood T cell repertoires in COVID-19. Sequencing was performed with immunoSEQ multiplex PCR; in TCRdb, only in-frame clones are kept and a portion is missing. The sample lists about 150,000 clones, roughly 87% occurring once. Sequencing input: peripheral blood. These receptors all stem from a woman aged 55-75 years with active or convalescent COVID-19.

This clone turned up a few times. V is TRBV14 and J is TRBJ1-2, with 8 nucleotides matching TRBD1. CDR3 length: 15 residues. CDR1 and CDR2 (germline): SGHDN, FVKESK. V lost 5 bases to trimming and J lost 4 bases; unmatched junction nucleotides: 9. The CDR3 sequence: CASSRGQGAPYGYTF. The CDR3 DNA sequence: TGTGCCAGCAGCAGAGGTCAGGGGGCCCCCTATGGCTACACCTTC.

The CDR3 sequence is CASSSGQGYYGYTF. DNA of the CDR3: TGTGCCAGCTCCTCAGGACAGGGATACTATGGCTACACCTTC. The chain has TRBV18 and TRBJ1-2; 8 bases match TRBD1. The germline gives CDR1 KGHSH, CDR2 LQKENI. The CDR3 spans 14 residues. V gave up 6 bases and J gave up 3 bases; unmatched junction bases: 6. The whole variable domain, filled in from reference TRBV18 and TRBJ1-2, reads NAGVMQNPRHLVRRRGQEARLRCSPMKGHSHVYWYRQLPEEGLKFMVYLQKENIIDESGMPKERFSAEFPKEGPSILRIQQVVRGDSAAYFCASSSGQGYYGYTFGSGTRLTVV.

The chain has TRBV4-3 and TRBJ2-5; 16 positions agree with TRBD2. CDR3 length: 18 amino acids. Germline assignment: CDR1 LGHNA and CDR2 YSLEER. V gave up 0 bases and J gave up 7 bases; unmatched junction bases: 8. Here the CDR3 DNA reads TGCGCCAGCAGCCAAGAGCCGGGACTAGCGGGGGGGCCGGGGACCCAGTACTTC. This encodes CASSQEPGLAGGPGTQYF.

CDR3 amino acids: CASSHGQGLYQETQYF. The DNA of the CDR3 is TGCGCCAGCAGCCACGGACAGGGACTGTACCAAGAGACCCAGTACTTC. The chain carries TRBV4-1 and TRBJ2-5, with TRBD1 matching 8 bases. Germline loops: CDR1 MGHRA, CDR2 YSYEKL. The CDR3 loop spans 16 amino acids. V shed 3 bases, J shed 0 bases, and the junction held 6 bases outside the gene matches.